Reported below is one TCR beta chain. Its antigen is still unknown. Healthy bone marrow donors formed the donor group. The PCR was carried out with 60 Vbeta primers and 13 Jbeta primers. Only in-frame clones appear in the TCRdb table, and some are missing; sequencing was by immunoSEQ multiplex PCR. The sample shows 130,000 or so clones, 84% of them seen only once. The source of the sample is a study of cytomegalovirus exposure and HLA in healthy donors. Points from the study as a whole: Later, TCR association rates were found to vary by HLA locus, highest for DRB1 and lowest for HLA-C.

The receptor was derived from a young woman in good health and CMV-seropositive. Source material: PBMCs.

CDR3 in DNA: TGTGCCAGCAGCCAGAGGGGACAGGGGGACCGAAACACCATATATTTT. Encoded protein: CASSQRGQGDRNTIYF. This chain connects TRBV11-2 to TRBJ1-3, with TRBD1 matching 11 bases. V gave up 5 bases and J gave up 5 bases; unmatched junction bases: 8. The CDR3 is 16 amino acids. The germline V gene has CDR1 SGHAT and CDR2 FQNNGV.